Listed here are 8 T cell receptor beta chains from one sample, sequenced in a study of OX40 agonist ivuxolimab in advanced cancers. Preparation of the library involved the immunoSEQ multiplex PCR assay. TCRdb re-hosts the immuneACCESS table, in-frame sequences only. Its copies lack some clones; in the studies checked, an unresolved V gene accounts for under half of them, and the cause for the rest is not known. This sample holds around 57,000 clones; roughly 85% were observed only once. Jointly, the top ten make up approximately 1.2% of the sample. The material was CD4+ or CD8+ T cells sorted from blood, obtained in a trial of the OX40 agonist ivuxolimab. The source is an adult with an advanced solid tumor such as melanoma, head and neck, liver or kidney cancer.

The chain employs TRBV13 and TRBJ2-5, with D perhaps TRBD2 (5 bases). The V gene's germline CDR1 is PRHDT and CDR2 FYEKMQ (reference sequence). This CDR3 contains 14 residues. V was clipped by 0 bases and J by 5 bases, with 10 bases between them. The CDR3 sequence: CASSLGQGSETQYF. CDR3 bases: TGTGCCAGCAGCTTAGGGCAAGGGAGCGAGACCCAGTACTTC.

The sample holds one count of this clone. The chain links TRBV18 to TRBJ2-7, with D hard to call. V lost 2 bases and J 3 bases, leaving 5 bases between the germline ends. The CDR3 contains 12 residues. Germline V gene data show CDR1 as KGHSH and CDR2 as LQKENI. This CDR3 reads CASSPIGYEQYF. CDR3 coding DNA: TGTGCCAGCTCACCAATAGGCTACGAGCAGTACTTC.

This chain links TRBV5-1 with TRBJ1-5; D unresolved. The CDR3 extends over 13 amino acids. V was shortened by 4 bases and J by 7 bases, with 12 bases between the two germline ends. The germline CDR1 and CDR2 sequences are SGHRS and YFSETQ. As DNA, the CDR3 is TGCGCCAGCAGCGCTGGCCCTGCGCAGCCCCAGCATTTT. Amino acids: CASSAGPAQPQHF.

The chain combines TRBV5-4 with TRBJ2-1; possible D gene TRBD1, 6 bases. V was pared by 0 bases and J by 2 bases, with 12 bases between. Germline V CDR1 and CDR2: SGHNT, YYREEE (reference sequence). The CDR3 spans 16 residues. CDR3 in amino acids: CASSLDLTGTYNEQFF. CDR3 sequence (DNA): TGTGCCAGCAGCTTGGATCTGACAGGCACCTACAATGAGCAGTTCTTC. The full variable domain, its missing parts supplied by reference TRBV5-4 and TRBJ2-1, is ETGVTQSPTHLIKTRGQQVTLRCSSQSGHNTVSWYQQALGQGPQFIFQYYREEENGRGNFPPRFSGLQFPNYSSELNVNALELDDSALYLCASSLDLTGTYNEQFFGPGTRLTVL.

J is TRBJ1-6 and V is TRBV5-1; D gene uncertain. The germline V and J ends were trimmed by 1 base and 10 bases, with 6 bases remaining between them. Germline CDR1 reads SGHRS; CDR2 reads YFSETQ. CDR3 size: 12 residues. The CDR3 is CASSLINSPLHF. The DNA of the CDR3 is TGCGCCAGCAGCTTGATTAACTCACCCCTCCACTTT.

This clone appeared a single time. The V and J genes are TRBV5-8 and TRBJ2-1, with 9 bases that match TRBD2. This CDR3 spans 15 amino acids. Germline CDR1 and CDR2: SGHTS and YDEGEE. Trimming at V came to 0 bases and at J to 2 bases, leaving 0 bases not matched to a gene. The CDR3 reads CASSLGLAAYNEQFF. CDR3 in DNA: TGTGCCAGCAGCTTGGGACTAGCGGCCTACAATGAGCAGTTCTTC.

The chain is built from TRBV27 and TRBJ2-1, with TRBD2 matching over 7 bases. CDR1 is MNHEY and CDR2 is SMNVEV in the germline V gene (reference sequence). J gave up 8 bases and V 6 bases, and 7 bases lay outside the gene matches. The length of the CDR3 is 13 residues. The CDR3 nucleotides read TGTGCCAGCAGCTGGTGGGGGGGGGATGAGCAGTTCTTC. Amino acid sequence: CASSWWGGDEQFF.

The CDR3 DNA reads TGTGCCTGGAGTGTATTTGGGGCCTACGAGCAGTACTTC. This sequence encodes CAWSVFGAYEQYF. The chain recombines TRBV30 with TRBJ2-7; no reliable D call. The CDR3 runs 13 residues. CDR1 is GTSNPN and CDR2 is SVGIG in the germline V gene (reference sequence). V dropped 0 bases and J dropped 2 bases, with 8 bases sitting between them.